A single TCR beta chain is shown here with its context. The antigen is unknown. Here immunoSEQ multiplex PCR was the method, and the copy in TCRdb shows in-frame clones only, minus some. The sample has more than 2 million clones, about 95% seen once. This sample was included in a study of shared clonotypes between healthy human individuals. Study context: Each donor's CD4 naive and CD4 memory cells filled three plates apiece, CD8 naive two, and CD8 memory one. Points from the study as a whole: Generation probabilities were higher for clonotypes shared across all four sorted-subset donors than for unshared ones. Clonotypes that were shared across a few donors made up around 5% of naive CD4 clonotypes.

Unmatched junction bases numbered 5, after V lost 4 bases and J lost 2 bases. Per germline, CDR1 SGHRS and CDR2 YFSETQ. CDR3 length: 14 residues. CD8 cells regarded as naive lacked CD45RO, were positively chosen for CCR7, and omitted terminally differentiated effector memory CD45RA+ cells. The source of this sequence is a man between 18 and 35 years old in good health. This sequence joins TRBV5-1 and TRBJ1-2, with 7 bases that match TRBD1. Sequenced sample: naive CD8+ T cells sorted from blood. DNA for the CDR3: TGCGCCAGCAGCGCCGGACAGGCGAACTATGGCTACACCTTC. Translated, it gives CASSAGQANYGYTF.